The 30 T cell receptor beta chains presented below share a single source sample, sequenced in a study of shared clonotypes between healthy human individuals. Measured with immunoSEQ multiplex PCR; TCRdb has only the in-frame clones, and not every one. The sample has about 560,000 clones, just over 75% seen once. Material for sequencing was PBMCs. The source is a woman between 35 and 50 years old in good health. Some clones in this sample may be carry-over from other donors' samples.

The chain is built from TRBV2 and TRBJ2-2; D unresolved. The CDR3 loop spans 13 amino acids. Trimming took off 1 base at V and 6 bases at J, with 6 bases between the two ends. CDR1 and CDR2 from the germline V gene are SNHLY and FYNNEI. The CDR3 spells CASSEERAGELFF. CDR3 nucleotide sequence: TGTGCCAGCAGTGAAGAAAGGGCCGGGGAGCTGTTTTTT.

The CDR3 region is CASSQTESSGANVLTF. CDR3 nucleotide sequence: TGTGCCAGCAGCCAAACGGAGAGCTCTGGGGCCAACGTCCTGACTTTC. The chain couples TRBV5-4 to TRBJ2-6; D unclear. Germline CDR1 and CDR2: SGHNT and YYREEE (reference sequence). The CDR3 loop spans 16 amino acids. Trimming took off 4 bases at V and 0 bases at J, with 11 bases between the two ends.

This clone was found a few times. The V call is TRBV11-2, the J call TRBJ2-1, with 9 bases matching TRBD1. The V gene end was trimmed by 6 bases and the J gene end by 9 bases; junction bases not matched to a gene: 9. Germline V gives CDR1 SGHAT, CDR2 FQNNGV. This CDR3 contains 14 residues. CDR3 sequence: CASSLLTGGSEQFF. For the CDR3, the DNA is TGTGCCAGCAGTCTCCTGACAGGGGGGTCTGAGCAGTTCTTC.

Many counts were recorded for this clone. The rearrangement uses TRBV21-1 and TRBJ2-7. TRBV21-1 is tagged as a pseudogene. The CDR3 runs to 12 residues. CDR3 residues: CASQEPTYEQYF. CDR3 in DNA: TGTGCCAGCCAGGAGCCGACCTACGAGCAGTACTTC.

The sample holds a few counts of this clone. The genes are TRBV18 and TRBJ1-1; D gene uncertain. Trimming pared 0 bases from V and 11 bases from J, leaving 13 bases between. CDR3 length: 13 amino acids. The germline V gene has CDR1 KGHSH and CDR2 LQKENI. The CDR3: CASSPPEGMGAFF. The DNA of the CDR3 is TGTGCCAGCTCACCACCGGAGGGAATGGGTGCTTTCTTT.

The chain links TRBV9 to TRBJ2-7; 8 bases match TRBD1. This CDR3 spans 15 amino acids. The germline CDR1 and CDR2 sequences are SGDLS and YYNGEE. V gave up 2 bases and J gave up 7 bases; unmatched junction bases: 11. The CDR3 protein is CASSVSPTGVWEQYF. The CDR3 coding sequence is TGTGCCAGCAGCGTTTCCCCGACAGGGGTGTGGGAGCAGTACTTC.

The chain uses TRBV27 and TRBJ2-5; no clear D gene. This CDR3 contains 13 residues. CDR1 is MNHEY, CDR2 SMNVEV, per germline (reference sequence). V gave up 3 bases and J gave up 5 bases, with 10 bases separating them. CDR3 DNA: TGTGCCAGCAGTTTGGGCAGGTTCGAGACCCAGTACTTC. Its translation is CASSLGRFETQYF.

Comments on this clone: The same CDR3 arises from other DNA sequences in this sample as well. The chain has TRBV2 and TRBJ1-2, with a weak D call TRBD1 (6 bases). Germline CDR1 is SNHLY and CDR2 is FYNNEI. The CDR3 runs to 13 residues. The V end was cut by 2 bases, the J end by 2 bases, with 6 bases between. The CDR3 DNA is TGTGCCAGCAGTGAACAGGGGAACTATGGCTACACCTTC. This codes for CASSEQGNYGYTF. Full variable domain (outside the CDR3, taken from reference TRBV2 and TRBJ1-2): EPEVTQTPSHQVTQMGQEVILRCVPISNHLYFYWYRQILGQKVEFLVSFYNNEISEKSEIFDDQFSVERPDGSNFTLKIRSTKLEDSAMYFCASSEQGNYGYTFGSGTRLTVV.

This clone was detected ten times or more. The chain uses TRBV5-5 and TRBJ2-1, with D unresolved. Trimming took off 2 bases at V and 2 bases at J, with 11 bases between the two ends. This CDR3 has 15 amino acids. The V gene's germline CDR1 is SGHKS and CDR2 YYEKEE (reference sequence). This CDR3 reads CASSLVPEAYNEQFF. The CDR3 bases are TGTGCCAGCAGCTTAGTTCCAGAGGCCTACAATGAGCAGTTCTTC.

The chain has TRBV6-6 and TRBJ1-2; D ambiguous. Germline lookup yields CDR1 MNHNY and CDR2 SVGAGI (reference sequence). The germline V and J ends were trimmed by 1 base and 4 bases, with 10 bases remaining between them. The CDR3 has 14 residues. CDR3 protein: CASSYYFSGYGYTF. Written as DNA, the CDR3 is TGTGCCAGCAGTTACTATTTTTCCGGCTATGGCTACACCTTC.

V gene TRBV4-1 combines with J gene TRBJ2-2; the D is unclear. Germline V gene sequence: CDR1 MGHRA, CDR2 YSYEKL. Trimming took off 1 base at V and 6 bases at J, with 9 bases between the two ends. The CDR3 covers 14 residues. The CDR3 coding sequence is TGCGCCAGCAGCCAAGTTCTCGGCTCCGGGGAGCTGTTTTTT. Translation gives CASSQVLGSGELFF.

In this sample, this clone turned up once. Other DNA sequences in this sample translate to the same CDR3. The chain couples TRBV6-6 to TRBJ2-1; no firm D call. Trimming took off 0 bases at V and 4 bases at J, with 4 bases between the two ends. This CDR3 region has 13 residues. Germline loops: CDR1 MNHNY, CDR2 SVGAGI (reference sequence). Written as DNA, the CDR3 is TGTGCCAGCAGTTACTCGGGGTACAATGAGCAGTTCTTC. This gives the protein CASSYSGYNEQFF.

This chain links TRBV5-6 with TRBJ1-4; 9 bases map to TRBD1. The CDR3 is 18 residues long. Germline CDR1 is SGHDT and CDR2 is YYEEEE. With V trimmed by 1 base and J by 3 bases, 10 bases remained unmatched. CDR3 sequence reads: CASSLTSGQGTANEKLFF. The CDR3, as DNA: TGTGCCAGCAGCTTGACCTCGGGACAGGGCACGGCTAATGAAAAACTGTTTTTT.

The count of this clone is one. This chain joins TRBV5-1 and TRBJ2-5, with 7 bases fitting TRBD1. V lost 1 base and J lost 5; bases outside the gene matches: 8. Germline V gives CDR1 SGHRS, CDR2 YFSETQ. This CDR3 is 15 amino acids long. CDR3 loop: CASSLPPGQLETQYF. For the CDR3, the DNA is TGCGCCAGCAGCTTGCCTCCGGGACAGTTGGAGACCCAGTACTTC.

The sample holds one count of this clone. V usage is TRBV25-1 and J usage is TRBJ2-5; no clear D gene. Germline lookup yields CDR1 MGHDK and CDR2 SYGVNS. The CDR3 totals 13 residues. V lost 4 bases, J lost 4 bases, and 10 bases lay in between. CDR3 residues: CASSAKGRETQYF. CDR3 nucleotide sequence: TGTGCCAGCAGTGCAAAAGGACGAGAGACCCAGTACTTC. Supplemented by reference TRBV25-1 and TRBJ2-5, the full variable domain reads EADIYQTPRYLVIGTGKKITLECSQTMGHDKMYWYQQDPGMELHLIHYSYGVNSTEKGDLSSESTVSRIRTEHFPLTLESARPSHTSQYLCASSAKGRETQYFGPGTRLLVL.

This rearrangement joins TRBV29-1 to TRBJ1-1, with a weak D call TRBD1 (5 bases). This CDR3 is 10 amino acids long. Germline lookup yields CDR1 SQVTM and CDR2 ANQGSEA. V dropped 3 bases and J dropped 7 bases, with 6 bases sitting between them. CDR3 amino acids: CSVEGGEAFF. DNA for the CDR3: TGCAGCGTTGAGGGGGGTGAAGCTTTCTTT.

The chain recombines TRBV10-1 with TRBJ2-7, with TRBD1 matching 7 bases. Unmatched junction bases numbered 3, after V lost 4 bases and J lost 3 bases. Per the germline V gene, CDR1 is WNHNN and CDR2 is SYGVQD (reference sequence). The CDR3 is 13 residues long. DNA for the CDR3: TGCGCCAGCAGTGTGGGACAGTACTACGAGCAGTACTTC. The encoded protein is CASSVGQYYEQYF.

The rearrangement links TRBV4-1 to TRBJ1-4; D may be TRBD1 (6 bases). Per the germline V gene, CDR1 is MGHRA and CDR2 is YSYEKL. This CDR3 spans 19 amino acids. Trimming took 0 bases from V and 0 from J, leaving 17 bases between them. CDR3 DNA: TGCGCCAGCAGCCAAGATCCCCAGGGGCGAATCGCAACTAATGAAAAACTGTTTTTT. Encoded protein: CASSQDPQGRIATNEKLFF.

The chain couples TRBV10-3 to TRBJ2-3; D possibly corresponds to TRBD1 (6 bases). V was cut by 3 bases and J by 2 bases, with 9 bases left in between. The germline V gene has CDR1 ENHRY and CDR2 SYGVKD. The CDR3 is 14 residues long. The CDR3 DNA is TGTGCCATCAGTGACGGACAGACCACAGATACGCAGTATTTT. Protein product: CAISDGQTTDTQYF.

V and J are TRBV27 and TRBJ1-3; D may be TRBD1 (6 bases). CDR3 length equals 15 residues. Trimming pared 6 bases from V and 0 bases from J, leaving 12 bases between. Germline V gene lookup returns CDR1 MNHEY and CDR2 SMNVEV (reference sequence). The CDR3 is CASRGGGVSGNTIYF. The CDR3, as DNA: TGTGCCAGCAGAGGGGGGGGCGTCTCTGGAAACACCATATATTTT.

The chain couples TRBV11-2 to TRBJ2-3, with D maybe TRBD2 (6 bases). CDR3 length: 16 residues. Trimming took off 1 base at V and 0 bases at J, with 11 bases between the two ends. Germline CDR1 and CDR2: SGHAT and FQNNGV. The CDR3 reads CASSLAGRPSTDTQYF. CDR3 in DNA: TGTGCCAGCAGCTTAGCTGGGAGGCCCAGCACAGATACGCAGTATTTT.

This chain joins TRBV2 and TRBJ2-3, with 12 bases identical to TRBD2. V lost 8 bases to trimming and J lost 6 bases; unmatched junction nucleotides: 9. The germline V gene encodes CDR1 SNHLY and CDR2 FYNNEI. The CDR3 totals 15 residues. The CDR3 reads CASGRLAGVEDTQYF. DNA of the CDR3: TGTGCCAGCGGCAGACTAGCGGGAGTGGAGGATACGCAGTATTTT.

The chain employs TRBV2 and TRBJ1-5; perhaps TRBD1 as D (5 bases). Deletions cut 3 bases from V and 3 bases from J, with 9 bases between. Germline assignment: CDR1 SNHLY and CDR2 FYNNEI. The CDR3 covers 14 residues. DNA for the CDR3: TGTGCCAGCAGTGAGGAACAGGACAATCAGCCCCAGCATTTT. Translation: CASSEEQDNQPQHF.

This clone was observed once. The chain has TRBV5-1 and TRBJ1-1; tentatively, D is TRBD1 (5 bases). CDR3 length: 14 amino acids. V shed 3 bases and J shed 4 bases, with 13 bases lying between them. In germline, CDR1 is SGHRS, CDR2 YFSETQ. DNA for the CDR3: TGCGCCAGCAGCTGGACAAATGGGGGCACTGAAGCTTTCTTT. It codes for CASSWTNGGTEAFF.

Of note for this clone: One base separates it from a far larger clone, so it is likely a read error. In DNA form, the CDR3 reads TGTGCCAGTAGTCGGATCGGCCAGCCCCAGCATTTT. Residues: CASSRIGQPQHF. The chain is built from TRBV19 and TRBJ1-5; D gene ambiguous. Germline lookup yields CDR1 LNHDA and CDR2 SQIVND (reference sequence). V gave up 5 bases and J gave up 7 bases, with 9 bases separating them. The CDR3 is 12 amino acids.

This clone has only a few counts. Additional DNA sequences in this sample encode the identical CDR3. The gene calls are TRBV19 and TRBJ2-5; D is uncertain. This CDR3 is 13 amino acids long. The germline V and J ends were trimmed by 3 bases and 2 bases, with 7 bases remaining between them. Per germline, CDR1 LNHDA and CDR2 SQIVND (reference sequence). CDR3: CASSMADQETQYF. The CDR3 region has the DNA TGTGCCAGTAGTATGGCAGATCAAGAGACCCAGTACTTC. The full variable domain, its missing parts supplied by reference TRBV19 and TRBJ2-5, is DGGITQSPKYLFRKEGQNVTLSCEQNLNHDAMYWYRQDPGQGLRLIYYSQIVNDFQKGDIAEGYSVSREKKESFPLTVTSAQKNPTAFYLCASSMADQETQYFGPGTRLLVL.

The DNA for the CDR3 is TGTGCCAGCAGCCACCCCCCAACGCGGGGCAATGAGCAGTTCTTC. It is translated as CASSHPPTRGNEQFF. The chain employs TRBV9 and TRBJ2-1; possible D gene TRBD2, 6 bases. Between the trimmed V and J ends, which lost 4 bases and 6 bases, there was a span of 17 bases. Germline V gene data show CDR1 as SGDLS and CDR2 as YYNGEE. The CDR3 runs 15 residues.

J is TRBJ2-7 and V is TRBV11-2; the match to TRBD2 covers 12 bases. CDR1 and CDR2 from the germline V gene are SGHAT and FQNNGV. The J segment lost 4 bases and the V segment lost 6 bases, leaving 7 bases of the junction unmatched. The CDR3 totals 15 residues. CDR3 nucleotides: TGTGCCAGCAGGTCGCTACTAGCGGGAGGTTACGAGCAGTACTTC. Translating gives CASRSLLAGGYEQYF.

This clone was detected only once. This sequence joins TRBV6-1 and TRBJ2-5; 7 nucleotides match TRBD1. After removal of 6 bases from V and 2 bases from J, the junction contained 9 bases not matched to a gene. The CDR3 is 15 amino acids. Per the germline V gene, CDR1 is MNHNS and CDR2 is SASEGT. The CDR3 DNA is TGTGCCAGCAGCCTCAACCCGGGACAGCAAGAGACCCAGTACTTC. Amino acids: CASSLNPGQQETQYF.

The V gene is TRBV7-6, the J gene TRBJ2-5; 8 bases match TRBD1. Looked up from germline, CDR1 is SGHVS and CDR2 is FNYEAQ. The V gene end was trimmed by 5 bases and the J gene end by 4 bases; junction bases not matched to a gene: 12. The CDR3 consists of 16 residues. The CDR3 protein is CASSPWTGIGRETQYF. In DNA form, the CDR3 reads TGTGCCAGCAGCCCCTGGACAGGGATCGGGAGAGAGACCCAGTACTTC. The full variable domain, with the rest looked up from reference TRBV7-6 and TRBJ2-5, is GAGVSQSPRYKVTKRGQDVALRCDPISGHVSLYWYRQALGQGPEFLTYFNYEAQQDKSGLPNDRFSAERPEGSISTLTIQRTEQRDSAMYRCASSPWTGIGRETQYFGPGTRLLVL.